Reported below is one T cell receptor beta chain. This sample is drawn from a study of technical replicates of blood from several donors. Generated by immunoSEQ multiplex PCR, the TCRdb table keeps only in-frame clones and is missing some. The sample lists tens of thousands of clones; 80% to 90% were seen once. The germline gives CDR1 SNHLY, CDR2 FYNNEI. This CDR3 is built from 13 residues. V lost 5 bases and J lost 0, with 8 bases in between. This TCR was recovered from a human donor in good health. Some clones in this sample may be carry-over from other donors' samples. The chain has TRBV2 and TRBJ2-7; D not certain. Sequenced: PBMCs. For the CDR3, the DNA is TGTGCCAGCAGTAGAGAAAGCTCCTACGAGCAGTACTTC. This translates into CASSRESSYEQYF.